The subject of this entry is one T cell receptor beta chain. The antigen is undetermined. The sample originates from a study of the immune and genomic landscape of osteosarcoma. The post-treatment osteosarcoma tumors were primary, local recurrence or metastasis specimens from poor-prognosis patients. Assay used: immunoSEQ multiplex PCR; TCRdb lists only in-frame clones, some missing. Among about 4,600 clones listed, less than 75% were seen once. Study-level findings and limits: A single dominant hyperexpanded clone appeared in a handful of cases, each with <100 clonotypes. Clonality was higher in immune-hot C3 than cold C1, yet still low.

Sequencing was performed on osteosarcoma tumor tissue from the femur. The TCR originated in a human donor with osteosarcoma.

The CDR3 nucleotides are TGTGCCAGCAGCTTAAACGCGGGAGCAACTAATGAGCAGTTCTTC. This codes for CASSLNAGATNEQFF. The V gene is TRBV13, the J gene TRBJ2-1; 7 bases map to TRBD2. Germline CDR1 reads PRHDT; CDR2 reads FYEKMQ (reference sequence). The length of the CDR3 is 15 residues. V gave up 2 bases and J gave up 7 bases; unmatched junction bases: 8.